What follows describes a single T cell receptor beta chain. Its antigen is not identified. Libraries were prepared by immunoSEQ multiplex PCR; TCRdb keeps only in-frame clonotypes and omits some of them. The profile shows 180,000 or so clones, about 89% of them singletons. This specimen belongs to a study of T cell responses to AZD1222 COVID-19 vaccine. Study conclusions and caveats: With dominance at 160-218 and 743-854, vaccine-associated CD4 TCRs spanned spike. Only a handful of people who got AZD1222 tested seropositive at baseline.

The length of the CDR3 is 12 residues. Germline-derived CDR1 and CDR2 are MNHEY and SMNVEV (reference sequence). Trimming took 5 bases from V and 8 from J, leaving 10 bases between them. This sequence originates from an adult who received the AZD1222 COVID-19 vaccine. The V call is TRBV27, the J call TRBJ2-1, with D maybe TRBD2 (6 bases). The sample here was peripheral blood, taken 28 days after the second AZD1222 dose. For the CDR3, the DNA is TGTGCCAGCAGTCACCCGGGGGATGAGCAGTTCTTC. This encodes CASSHPGDEQFF.